These T cell receptor beta chains were read from a single sample in a study of cytomegalovirus exposure and HLA in healthy donors. Clones were read by immunoSEQ multiplex PCR, and TCRdb kept only the in-frame ones, dropping some. The top ten clones hold about 0.28% of a sample with a few hundred thousand clones, around 80% of them seen once. Sequences were obtained from PBMCs. The receptors stem from a girl between 2 and 10 years old in good health and CMV-seronegative. Each CDR3 is given with its conserved first and last residue. Each record gives: CDR3 protein, J gene, V gene.

CAWRKAGGNTGELFF TRBJ2-2 TRBV30
CASSFEGYNEQFF TRBJ2-1 TRBV5-1
CASSPSNIQYF TRBJ2-4 TRBV18
CASSQVSLSGTEAFF TRBJ1-1 TRBV4-1
CASCRGNSPLHF TRBJ1-6 TRBV2
CASHDPGTGHSPLHF TRBJ1-6 TRBV19
CASSPLAYTGELFF TRBJ2-2 TRBV5-5
CASSLGGQVYEQYF TRBJ2-7 TRBV27
CALKRLGGGMTEAFF TRBJ1-1 TRBV10-3
CVSVRQPRNTEAFF TRBJ1-1 TRBV19
CASTLGGARGDEQFF TRBJ2-1 TRBV6-4
CASSFSTGGETQYF TRBJ2-5 TRBV11-2
CASRGRTGELFF TRBJ2-2 TRBV4-1
CASSPDSDYGYTF TRBJ1-2 TRBV5-1
CASSSPRDSHNEQFF TRBJ2-1 TRBV4-2
CASSLTGVDQPQHF TRBJ1-5 TRBV5-5
CASRKLGRSTDTQYF TRBJ2-3 TRBV5-1
CAWSAPKTGTGRGKLFF TRBJ1-4 TRBV30
CASSPGKGNRDYEQYF TRBJ2-7 TRBV18
CASRDPQGFGYTF TRBJ1-2 TRBV6-1
CASSLARGGTAEAFF TRBJ1-1 TRBV7-9
CASSPSEGGYEQYF NA TRBV2
CASSGQVMGGYTF TRBJ1-2 TRBV9
CASPPAGKLYEQYF TRBJ2-7 TRBV5-4
CASSLGPHRDRGSGNTIYF TRBJ1-3 TRBV5-1
CASSPMTSGRSYEQYF TRBJ2-7 TRBV7-2
CASSAGTAVTYEQYF TRBJ2-7 TRBV7-2
CAIGIAGGSQGTDTQYF TRBJ2-3 TRBV10-3
CAISTQGSLYEQYF TRBJ2-7 TRBV10-3
CASRQGAGYGYTF TRBJ1-2 TRBV2
CASSPSRSLGEKLFF TRBJ1-4 TRBV7-9
CASRNPGTAYNSPLHF TRBJ1-6 TRBV6-6
CASSLVPGAVPGELFF TRBJ2-2 TRBV7-2
CASSPHLGREVADTQYF TRBJ2-3 TRBV5-1
CASRLNREGYTF TRBJ1-2 TRBV27
CASSLAGQGTTYEQYF TRBJ2-7 TRBV11-2
CSVYLQGTEEKLFF TRBJ1-4 TRBV29-1
CASSLEGAGDEQFF TRBJ2-1 TRBV28
CASSFFANLDTQYF TRBJ2-3 TRBV7-9
CASSLFQSRHTEAFF TRBJ1-1 TRBV5-8
CASSLGQGTDTQYF TRBJ2-3 TRBV13
CASGSDRVRRAEAFF TRBJ1-1 TRBV12-5
CANSDRGRTEAFF TRBJ1-1 TRBV10-1
CSVVAGGQETQYF TRBJ2-5 TRBV29-1
CASRAGVPEAFF TRBJ1-1 TRBV10-2
CASSLERVQPQHF TRBJ1-5 TRBV13
CASSFKGTLPNTEAFF TRBJ1-1 TRBV9
CASSLFGDPSNEQFF TRBJ2-1 TRBV11-2
CASSTGSEQYF TRBJ2-7 TRBV10-1
CASSFIAEGGEQFF TRBJ2-1 TRBV7-6